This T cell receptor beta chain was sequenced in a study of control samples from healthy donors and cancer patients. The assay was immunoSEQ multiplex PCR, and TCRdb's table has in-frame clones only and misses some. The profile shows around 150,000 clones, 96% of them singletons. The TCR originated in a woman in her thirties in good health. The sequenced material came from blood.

The CDR3 DNA follows: TGTGCCAGCAGCCCCAGGGCCGGGGTTGGCACCGGGGAGCTGTTTTTT. It translates to CASSPRAGVGTGELFF. V is TRBV4-2 and J is TRBJ2-2; either TRBD1 or TRBD2 may fit D (5 bases each). The germline V gene encodes CDR1 LGHNA and CDR2 YNFKEQ. CDR3 length: 16 amino acids. The V end was cut by 4 bases, the J end by 4 bases, with 16 bases between.